Sequencing of this T cell receptor (beta chain) was carried out in a study of T-cell memory formation after mild COVID-19. Study context: TCR clusters were largely donor specific. Study-wide findings and caveats: Shrinking CD4+ clones were chiefly CM and EM; CD8+ ones were chiefly EMRA. Clones contracting day 15 to 85 were balanced CD4/CD8; later expanders leaned CD4+. Memory from before infection featured some responding clones, which suggests cross-reactive memory joined.

The CDR3 covers 15 residues. Trimming cost V 4 bases and J 1 base, with 11 bases left between them. CDR1 SGHRS and CDR2 YFSETQ come from the germline V gene. In regard to this clonotype: As yet, its antigen is unknown.

TCRdb re-called the 5' RACE reads through MiXCR, storing one row per CDR3 protein. The sample yields 350,000 or so distinct CDR3 sequences, more than 20% seen once. The receptor comes from a young man who had mild COVID-19 (a few samples of this study predate the infection). Cell type and time point are not known. The source material was PBMCs or a T cell subset sorted from them (not recorded which). V gene TRBV5-1 combines with J gene TRBJ2-2; the D gene is possibly TRBD2 (6 bases). In DNA form, the CDR3 reads TGCGCCAGCAGCCCCCGGGGGAGGAACACCGGGGAGCTGTTTTTT. Its protein product is CASSPRGRNTGELFF.